The present TCR beta chain was sequenced within a study of blood T cell repertoires in COVID-19. Across the whole study: Acute-phase and convalescent COVID-19 samples originated in the United States, Italy and Spain.

V trimming: 5 bases; J trimming: 6 bases; junction bases outside the gene matches: 5. The CDR3 covers 13 residues. As processed by the authors: Reference gene primers were amplified, and this amplification served to estimate nucleated cell counts. Sequencing was performed with immunoSEQ multiplex PCR; in TCRdb, only in-frame clones are kept and a portion is missing. The V and J calls and clone size are taken from that table; D and trimming were inferred from the DNA. This table holds 60,000 to 75,000 clones, approximately 80% found once. The sequence was collected from a woman older than 75 with acute or convalescent COVID-19. The sequencing sample was made of peripheral blood. The genes are TRBV12-3 or TRBV12-4 and TRBJ1-2, with 8 bases aligning to TRBD1. The CDR3 DNA reads as TGTGCCAGCAGTCCCCGGACAGGGAATGGCTACACCTTC. Its translation: CASSPRTGNGYTF.